Included here is one TCR beta chain sequence, with context. The antigen it binds to is not known. There are no base qualities to consult, and no much larger clone falls within one base. The time point label for this specimen denotes: after dendritic cell vaccination, including at tumor progression/relapse. Patients were selected for having adequate residual fresh-frozen tumor tissue and more than two years of available survival data. None of the glioblastoma patients carried an isocitrate dehydrogenase mutation, although molecular status otherwise varied. PBMC were collected before vaccination, two weeks after the third vaccination, and at tumor progression if progression occurred. The Qiagen DNeasy Blood extraction Kit was used for extraction of genomic DNA. These data belong to a study of glioma-infiltrating T cells after dendritic cell vaccination (dated by TCRdb to the mid-2010s). As for the study more broadly: The cohort comprised about 15 glioblastoma patients from Phase I and II dendritic cell vaccination trials, 9 newly diagnosed and 6 with recurrent disease. Patients received autologous tumor lysate-pulsed dendritic cell vaccination between the early 2000s and the early 2010s. Each patient was given three intradermal dendritic cell vaccine injections, spaced two weeks apart, in the arm below the axilla. The vaccine was prepared from monocyte-derived dendritic cells that were cultured for seven days with IL-4 and GM-CSF and then pulsed overnight with autologous tumor lysate. In glioblastoma patients vaccinated with dendritic cells, deep sequencing of TCR beta CDR3 regions served to measure tumor-infiltrating lymphocyte content and to compare repertoires between tumor and blood. Survival after dendritic cell vaccination was correlated with TCR sequencing metrics such as TIL content and the overlap between tumor and blood repertoires. Results and caveats for the whole study, not just this receptor: The response model built on TCR overlap across three groups was characterized as speculative, with prospective validation still needed. TCR clonality showed no direct relationship with survival, which suggests that a diverse polyclonal response may matter. The cohort was small and heterogeneous, with few patients having full blood and tumor sets and even fewer initial-recurrent tumor pairs. Higher estimated pretreatment TIL content predicted longer time to progression and overall survival after dendritic cell vaccination.

The immunoSEQ assay amplified TCRB CDR3 regions from approximately 2 micrograms of genomic DNA, or from all available DNA when less than that amount was available. For multiplex PCR, 60 forward primers for TCR V beta segments and 13 reverse primers for J beta segments were used. To estimate the number of reads per starting template, synthetic control templates were added to each sample at limiting dilution. Sequencing produced 87 bp reads on the Illumina HiSeq System. The authors' pipeline ran thus. To remove PCR and sequencing errors, closely related sequences were merged with a nearest neighbor algorithm. TCR overlap was measured as the percentage of unique tumor TCR beta sequences that were also present in the peripheral blood of the same patient. TCRdb provides this immuneACCESS table in a form limited to in-frame rearrangements. Some clones are lacking; in checked studies, under half of them reflect an unresolved V gene, and why the rest are absent is not known. V and J calls and clone size are copied from that table; D and trimming were computed from the DNA. The sample table contains around 92,000 clones; only one count was recorded for more than 70% of them. Under 6.5% of the sample comes from the top ten.

V was cut back by 5 bases and J by 0 bases, leaving a gap of 10 bases between them. CDR1 and CDR2 are drawn from the germline V gene: SGHAT, FQNNGV. Spanning cysteine to phenylalanine, the CDR3 consists of 14 amino acids. Solely the CDR3 DNA is kept, with 42 bases framed from the first base. The sequencing here drew on blood, taken after dendritic cell vaccination. This sequence was found in a human donor with glioblastoma. The chain is made from TRBV11-2 and TRBJ1-1; a confident D gene designation cannot be given. CDR3 protein: CASSVQELNTEAFF. At the DNA level, the sequence is TGTGCCAGCAGCGTGCAGGAACTGAACACTGAAGCTTTCTTT.